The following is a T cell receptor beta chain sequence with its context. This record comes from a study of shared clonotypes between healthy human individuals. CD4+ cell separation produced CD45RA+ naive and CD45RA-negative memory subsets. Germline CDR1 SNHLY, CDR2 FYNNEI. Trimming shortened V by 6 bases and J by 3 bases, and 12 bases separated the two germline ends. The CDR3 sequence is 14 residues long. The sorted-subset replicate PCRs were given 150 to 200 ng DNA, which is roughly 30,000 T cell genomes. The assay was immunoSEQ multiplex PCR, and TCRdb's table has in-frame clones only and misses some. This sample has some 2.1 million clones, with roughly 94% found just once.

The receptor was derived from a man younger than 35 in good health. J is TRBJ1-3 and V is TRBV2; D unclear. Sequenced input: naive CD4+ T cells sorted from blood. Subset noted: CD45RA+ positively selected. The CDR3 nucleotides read TGTGCCAGCAGATCAACATGGGGTGGAAACACCATATATTTT. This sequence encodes CASRSTWGGNTIYF.